A single sample gave rise to the 26 T cell receptor beta chains below, sequenced in a study of OX40 agonist ivuxolimab in advanced cancers. The method was immunoSEQ multiplex PCR; TCRdb's version includes in-frame clones alone and lacks a portion of them. The sample carries tens of thousands of clones, 86% recorded once. This specimen consisted of CD4+ or CD8+ T cells sorted from blood, obtained in a trial of the OX40 agonist ivuxolimab. These receptors were obtained from an adult with an advanced solid tumor such as melanoma, head and neck, liver or kidney cancer.

The CDR3 DNA reads TGTGCCAGCAGCTTAGATGTTCCGGGGGGTCGAAAAGAGACCCAGTACTTC. The encoded protein is CASSLDVPGGRKETQYF. This chain joins TRBV7-6 and TRBJ2-5; 7 bases are a match to TRBD2. Losses at the gene ends were 1 base for V and 3 bases for J; bases not matched to a gene: 11. The CDR3 loop spans 17 amino acids. Germline V gene lookup returns CDR1 SGHVS and CDR2 FNYEAQ.

This chain uses TRBV10-3 with TRBJ1-2; D remains ambiguous. The CDR3 sequence is 17 residues long. Germline V gives CDR1 ENHRY, CDR2 SYGVKD. V was clipped by 2 bases and J by 3 bases, with 19 bases between them. CDR3 DNA sequence: TGTGCCATCAGTGAGCCCCCCATTCTACCCGACTACTATGGCTACACCTTC. Translation gives CAISEPPILPDYYGYTF.

This clone was seen only once. The chain links TRBV19 to TRBJ2-1; 9 bases match TRBD1. Germline V lookup: CDR1 LNHDA, CDR2 SQIVND (reference sequence). The junction had 8 bases not matched to a gene; V was cut back by 6 bases and J by 5 bases. The CDR3 has 15 amino acids. DNA for the CDR3: TGTGCCAGTAGCCTCGGGACAGGGATGAACAATGAGCAGTTCTTC. Encoded protein: CASSLGTGMNNEQFF.

This sequence joins TRBV11-2 and TRBJ1-1; 8 nucleotides align to TRBD1. The CDR3 sequence is 12 residues long. CDR1 and CDR2 from the germline V gene are SGHAT and FQNNGV. Losses at the gene ends were 5 bases for V and 8 bases for J; bases not matched to a gene: 4. CDR3 sequence (DNA): TGTGCCAGCAGCCATGGGACAGGCGAAGCTTTCTTT. The encoded protein is CASSHGTGEAFF.

The chain joins TRBV28 to TRBJ1-2; a weak D match, TRBD1 (6 bases). The CDR3 is 15 residues long. Per the germline V gene, CDR1 is MDHEN and CDR2 is SYDVKM. V was pared by 6 bases and J by 4 bases, with 18 bases between. CDR3 nucleotide sequence: TGTGCCAGCAGCCCACCTCGGGGACACCCCTATGGCTACACCTTC. Its translation: CASSPPRGHPYGYTF.

The sample holds a few counts of this clone. The V gene is TRBV6-5, the J gene TRBJ1-4, with D possibly being TRBD1 (6 bases). Germline CDR1 MNHEY, CDR2 SVGAGI. Trimming took off 2 bases at V and 8 bases at J, with 12 bases between the two ends. This CDR3 is built from 14 residues. CDR3 sequence: CASSYAQGHEKLFF. The CDR3 coding sequence is TGTGCCAGCAGTTACGCCCAGGGGCACGAAAAACTGTTTTTT.

The chain combines TRBV9 with TRBJ2-1; 13 bases fit TRBD2. V gave up 2 bases and J gave up 10 bases; unmatched junction bases: 6. Germline V gene lookup returns CDR1 SGDLS and CDR2 YYNGEE. The CDR3 consists of 15 residues. CDR3 nucleotide sequence: TGTGCCAGCAGCGTTACCGGGACTAGCGGGACCGAGCAGTTCTTC. Translation: CASSVTGTSGTEQFF.

The chain joins TRBV7-6 to TRBJ2-1; D is possibly TRBD2 (6 bases). V dropped 4 bases and J dropped 10 bases, with 8 bases sitting between them. From germline, CDR1 is SGHVS and CDR2 FNYEAQ. The CDR3 is 11 residues long. The DNA for the CDR3 is TGTGCCAGCAGCTCCCTAGCGGAGCAGTTCTTC. Translating it yields CASSSLAEQFF.

The V and J genes are TRBV5-1 and TRBJ2-7; no reliable D call. The CDR3 contains 13 residues. The V gene lost 5 bases and the J gene lost 2 bases, with 11 bases spanning the gap. Germline assignment: CDR1 SGHRS and CDR2 YFSETQ. CDR3 sequence (DNA): TGCGCCAGCAGGGGAAGTCTGACCTACGAGCAGTACTTC. It specifies CASRGSLTYEQYF.

The chain carries TRBV5-5 and TRBJ1-6, with a weak D call TRBD1 (5 bases). The ends were cut back, 9 bases at V and 8 bases at J, with 12 bases in the middle. CDR3 length equals 12 residues. Germline V gene lookup returns CDR1 SGHKS and CDR2 YYEKEE (reference sequence). CDR3 region: CANEGIDSPLHF. The CDR3 nucleotides are TGTGCCAATGAGGGGATCGATTCACCCCTCCACTTT.

The chain couples TRBV7-9 to TRBJ2-5; D tentatively fits TRBD1 or TRBD2 (6 bases each). CDR1 is SEHNR, CDR2 FQNEAQ, per germline (reference sequence). The CDR3 contains 15 residues. V was cut by 1 base and J by 3 bases, with 12 bases left in between. CDR3 in amino acids: CASSLVGGLEETQYF. The CDR3 DNA sequence: TGTGCCAGCAGCTTAGTGGGGGGCTTGGAAGAGACCCAGTACTTC.

The rearrangement joins TRBV29-1 to TRBJ2-3; D is perhaps TRBD1 or TRBD2 (5 bases each). From germline, CDR1 is SQVTM and CDR2 ANQGSEA. V dropped 4 bases and J dropped 8 bases, with 10 bases sitting between them. This CDR3 spans 11 amino acids. DNA for the CDR3: TGCAGCGTTGTGGGGGACGGTACGCAGTATTTT. It translates to CSVVGDGTQYF.

This clone has just one count. This chain joins TRBV4-1 and TRBJ2-3; no clear D. The V gene lost 3 bases and the J gene lost 6 bases, with 13 bases spanning the gap. This CDR3 has 14 residues. CDR1 is MGHRA, CDR2 YSYEKL, per germline. The CDR3 DNA reads as TGCGCCAGCAGCCAGCACCCCTCCCCGGATACGCAGTATTTT. Translation gives CASSQHPSPDTQYF.

The rearrangement uses TRBV9 and TRBJ2-1, with 8 bases lining up with TRBD2. The CDR3 runs to 15 residues. Unmatched junction bases numbered 12, after V lost 5 bases and J lost 8 bases. Germline V CDR1 and CDR2: SGDLS, YYNGEE. CDR3: CASRSNAGGSHEQFF. CDR3 DNA sequence: TGTGCCAGCAGATCTAATGCGGGGGGCTCTCATGAGCAGTTCTTC.

This rearrangement joins TRBV7-6 to TRBJ2-7; D ambiguous. The CDR3 is made up of 13 amino acids. V lost 1 base and J 6 bases, leaving 10 bases between the germline ends. From germline, CDR1 is SGHVS and CDR2 FNYEAQ. The CDR3 loop reads CASSLGVVLEQYF. CDR3 nucleotide sequence: TGTGCCAGCAGCTTAGGGGTAGTTCTCGAGCAGTACTTC.

This rearrangement joins TRBV11-2 to TRBJ2-6, with no clear D. Trimming took 11 bases from V and 4 from J, leaving 6 bases between them. The CDR3 totals 11 residues. The germline gives CDR1 SGHAT, CDR2 FQNNGV. The CDR3 reads CAGEGANVLTF. DNA for the CDR3: TGTGCCGGTGAAGGGGCCAACGTCCTGACTTTC.

The chain has TRBV5-5 and TRBJ2-7; D gene uncertain. The CDR3 spans 13 residues. In germline, CDR1 is SGHKS, CDR2 YYEKEE (reference sequence). The ends were cut back, 7 bases at V and 0 bases at J, with 11 bases in the middle. DNA for the CDR3: TGTGCCAGCCTGCCGACTGACTCCTACGAGCAGTACTTC. It is translated as CASLPTDSYEQYF.

The CDR3 spells CASSWAGSGANVLTF. In DNA form, the CDR3 reads TGTGCCAGCAGTTGGGCGGGCTCTGGGGCCAACGTCCTGACTTTC. The V and J genes are TRBV27 and TRBJ2-6, with D maybe TRBD2 (5 bases). The CDR3 has 15 residues. The germline CDR1 and CDR2 sequences are MNHEY and SMNVEV (reference sequence). Trimming removed 4 bases from V and 0 bases from J, with 7 bases in between.

The genes are TRBV9 and TRBJ2-7, with D tentatively TRBD1 (5 bases). The CDR3 has 14 amino acids. The germline gives CDR1 SGDLS, CDR2 YYNGEE. V lost 4 bases, J lost 4 bases, and 15 bases lay in between. CDR3 protein: CASSTHGASYEQYF. For the CDR3, the DNA is TGTGCCAGCAGCACCCATGGGGCGAGTTACGAGCAGTACTTC.

The rearrangement links TRBV9 to TRBJ2-7; D unclear. Trimming removed 4 bases at V and 2 bases at J, with 16 bases between. Per germline, CDR1 SGDLS and CDR2 YYNGEE. The CDR3 totals 15 residues. CDR3 amino acids: CASSPRSQPTYEQYF. The CDR3 coding sequence is TGTGCCAGCAGCCCCAGGAGTCAGCCGACCTACGAGCAGTACTTC.

This chain joins TRBV7-9 and TRBJ2-7; TRBD1 might be the D (6 bases). Germline loops: CDR1 SEHNR, CDR2 FQNEAQ (reference sequence). This CDR3 has 13 amino acids. V was clipped by 4 bases and J by 6 bases, with 13 bases between them. This CDR3 reads CASSSGQIFEQYF. The CDR3 DNA follows: TGTGCCAGCAGCTCCGGACAGATTTTCGAGCAGTACTTC.

This chain connects TRBV25-1 to TRBJ1-6; D is unclear. The CDR3 has 16 amino acids. The V end lost 3 bases, the J end lost 0 bases, and 9 bases lay between the germline ends. Germline CDR1 MGHDK, CDR2 SYGVNS. CDR3 sequence (DNA): TGTGCCAGCAGTGACCAACCCAGCTCCTATAATTCACCCCTCCACTTT. Its protein product is CASSDQPSSYNSPLHF.

This chain links TRBV27 with TRBJ2-7, with a tentative D call TRBD2 (5 bases). From germline, CDR1 is MNHEY and CDR2 SMNVEV (reference sequence). The length of the CDR3 is 15 residues. V lost 7 bases and J 0 bases, leaving 16 bases between the germline ends. As DNA, the CDR3 is TGTGCCAGCACCCCCCTCGGACTTCCCTCCTACGAGCAGTACTTC. Its translation is CASTPLGLPSYEQYF.

In this sample, this clone turned up once. V usage is TRBV5-4 and J usage is TRBJ1-4, with D uncertain. CDR3 size: 17 residues. From germline, CDR1 is SGHNT and CDR2 YYREEE (reference sequence). The V and J ends lost 0 bases and 6 bases respectively, with 18 bases between them. The DNA for the CDR3 is TGTGCCAGCAGCTTGGCCGGGTCGTTCCCGGCGGATGAAAAACTGTTTTTT. This sequence encodes CASSLAGSFPADEKLFF.

This clone was seen just once. V gene TRBV29-1 combines with J gene TRBJ2-1; D is unresolved. Looked up from germline, CDR1 is SQVTM and CDR2 is ANQGSEA. The V gene lost 0 bases and the J gene lost 8 bases, with 29 bases spanning the gap. This CDR3 comprises 19 residues. This CDR3 is CSVEEARPRSHLYGYEQFF. DNA for the CDR3: TGCAGCGTTGAAGAAGCGCGGCCCCGATCACATTTATATGGCTATGAGCAGTTCTTC.

The gene calls are TRBV10-3 and TRBJ2-7; D ambiguous. Germline V gene lookup returns CDR1 ENHRY and CDR2 SYGVKD. V shed 8 bases and J shed 1 base, with 12 bases lying between them. This CDR3 has 13 residues. The CDR3 bases are TGTGCCATCCGGCTAGATTTGTCCTACGAGCAGTACTTC. It codes for CAIRLDLSYEQYF.